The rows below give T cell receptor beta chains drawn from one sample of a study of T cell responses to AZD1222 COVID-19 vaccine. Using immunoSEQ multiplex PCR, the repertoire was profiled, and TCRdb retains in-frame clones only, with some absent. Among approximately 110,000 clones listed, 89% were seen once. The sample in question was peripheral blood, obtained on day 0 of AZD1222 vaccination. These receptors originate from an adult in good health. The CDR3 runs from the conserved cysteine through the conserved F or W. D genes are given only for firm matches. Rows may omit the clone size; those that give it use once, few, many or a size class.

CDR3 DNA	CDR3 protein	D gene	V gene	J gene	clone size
TGTGCCAGTGCCCGGGGACCCTCACCCCTCCACTTT	CASARGPSPLHF	NA	TRBV28	TRBJ1-6	NA
TGTGCCTCCCGGGGGGTTGCGCGGCCTGAGCAGTTCTTC	CASRGVARPEQFF	TRBD2	TRBV6-4	TRBJ2-1	NA
TGTGCCAGCAGTGACGCCGTCCATGGTGAGCAGTTCTTC	CASSDAVHGEQFF	NA	TRBV6-4	TRBJ2-1	NA
TGTGCCAGCAGTTACTCCAGACTAGGCCCCTTCCTAGAGACCCAGTACTTC	CASSYSRLGPFLETQYF	NA	TRBV6-7	TRBJ2-5	NA
TGTGCCAGCTCACCGTACGGGGGTAACTCCTACAATGAGCAGTTCTTC	CASSPYGGNSYNEQFF	NA	TRBV18	TRBJ2-1	NA
TGTGCCAGCAGTTCCGGGACTACGAGGTTTAAGACCCAGTACTTC	CASSSGTTRFKTQYF	TRBD2	TRBV27	TRBJ2-5	NA
TGTGCCTGGAGCCAGACTAATTCACCCCTCCACTTT	CAWSQTNSPLHF	NA	TRBV30	TRBJ1-6	NA
TGTGCCAGCAGCCCCGGGCCTCTACCCGGGGAGCTGTTTTTT	CASSPGPLPGELFF	NA	TRBV9	TRBJ2-2	NA
TGCGCCAGCAGCAGAGGATACACAACTAATGAAAAACTGTTTTTT	CASSRGYTTNEKLFF	NA	TRBV4-1	TRBJ1-4	once
TGTGCCAGCAGTTCGAGACCGACCTCACTTTCACCCCTCCACTTT	CASSSRPTSLSPLHF	NA	TRBV27	TRBJ1-6	NA
TGTGCCAGCAGTGGACAGGGAAGGGAGTCCTACGAGCAGTACTTC	CASSGQGRESYEQYF	TRBD1	TRBV28	TRBJ2-7	NA
TGTGCCAGCAGTTTCAGGGGGGAACCTGGCTACACCTTC	CASSFRGEPGYTF	TRBD1	TRBV12-3/TRBV12-4	TRBJ1-2	once
TGTGCCAGCAGCGTATTGGATGACAGGAGCTATGGCTACACCTTC	CASSVLDDRSYGYTF	NA	TRBV9	TRBJ1-2	NA
TGTGCCAGCAGCTTAGTAGTCCGGGGGGTTAGCTACGAGCAGTACTTC	CASSLVVRGVSYEQYF	TRBD2	TRBV7-8	TRBJ2-7	NA
TGTGCCAGCAGCTTAGCTATGGTCGGCGGCTACACCTTC	CASSLAMVGGYTF	NA	TRBV28	TRBJ1-2	NA
TGTGCCAGCAGCTTAGTCTCGGGGAGCCTTTTCTCTGGAAACACCATATATTTT	CASSLVSGSLFSGNTIYF	NA	TRBV11-2	TRBJ1-3	once
TGTGCCAGCAGTTACAGGTCATTCTCTGGAAACACCATATATTTT	CASSYRSFSGNTIYF	NA	TRBV6-5	TRBJ1-3	NA
TGCGCCAGCAGTGAGTTTAGTCTTCGCACAGATACGCAGTATTTT	CASSEFSLRTDTQYF	NA	TRBV10-1	TRBJ2-3	NA
TGCGCCAGCAGCTTGTCCCAACTCTATGGCTACACCTTC	CASSLSQLYGYTF	NA	TRBV5-1	TRBJ1-2	NA
TGCGCCAGCAGCCAAATCGGCAGGGTGGACACTGAAGCTTTCTTT	CASSQIGRVDTEAFF	NA	TRBV4-1	TRBJ1-1	NA
TGTGCCAGCAGCCAGGGAATTAACTATGGCTACACCTTC	CASSQGINYGYTF	NA	TRBV7-2	TRBJ1-2	NA
TGTGCCACCAGGCAGGGGGCTTTAGGATACGAGCAGTACTTC	CATRQGALGYEQYF	TRBD1	TRBV28	TRBJ2-7	NA
TGTGCCAGCAGTAGAACAGGCACCTCTGGAAACACCATATATTTT	CASSRTGTSGNTIYF	NA	TRBV28	TRBJ1-3	NA
TGTGCCAGCAGCCCAGTCGGTGGGCTAAGCTCCTACGAGCAGTACTTC	CASSPVGGLSSYEQYF	NA	TRBV3-1/TRBV3-2	TRBJ2-7	NA
TGTGCCAGCAGTGACCCAGTGACTAGCAATCAGCCCCAGCATTTT	CASSDPVTSNQPQHF	NA	TRBV2	TRBJ1-5	NA
TGTGCCAGCAGCCCGACAGTCGCTGTAAGCGAGCAGTACTTC	CASSPTVAVSEQYF	NA	TRBV7-3	TRBJ2-7	NA
TGTGCCTCCCAGCAGGTCTTTCTCGGGAACACTGAAGCTTTCTTT	CASQQVFLGNTEAFF	NA	TRBV5-5	TRBJ1-1	NA
TGTGCCAGCAGCCAAGCCGGGGACGCCGCGCGCGGGGAGCTGTTTTTT	CASSQAGDAARGELFF	NA	TRBV4-2	TRBJ2-2	few
TGCGCCAGCAGCCAGAGCGGGGCTAGCACAGATACGCAGTATTTT	CASSQSGASTDTQYF	TRBD2	TRBV5-1	TRBJ2-3	NA
TGTGCCAGCAGCTTCCGGGCGGACACCGGGGAGCTGTTTTTT	CASSFRADTGELFF	NA	TRBV7-9	TRBJ2-2	once
TGTGCCAGCCCTATCACGGGGAGTCCCCACGAGCAGTACTTC	CASPITGSPHEQYF	NA	TRBV21-1	TRBJ2-7	NA
TGTGCCAGCAGTGAAGAGGAGGGTGGTGGGGCCAACGTCCTGACTTTC	CASSEEEGGGANVLTF	NA	TRBV2	TRBJ2-6	NA
TGTGCCAGCAGCTTGGCGCAGACTACCAACTATGGCTACACCTTC	CASSLAQTTNYGYTF	NA	TRBV5-4	TRBJ1-2	once
TGCAGCGTTGAAGGGACAGCCGACGAGCAGTACTTC	CSVEGTADEQYF	NA	TRBV29-1	TRBJ2-7	NA
TGTGCCAGCAGTTTATCTGGGCCCTTCTATGGCTACACCTTC	CASSLSGPFYGYTF	NA	TRBV28	TRBJ1-2	NA
TGTGCCAGCACCCAAAAGGGGGGGAACACTGAAGCTTTCTTT	CASTQKGGNTEAFF	NA	TRBV3-1/TRBV3-2	TRBJ1-1	NA
TGTGCCAGCCGGGACTCCTACACAGATACGCAGTATTTT	CASRDSYTDTQYF	NA	TRBV6-5	TRBJ2-3	NA
TGTGCCAGCAGCCAAGATGGGGGGAACATTCAGTACTTC	CASSQDGGNIQYF	NA	TRBV14	TRBJ2-4	NA
TGCGCCAGCAGCTTTAATGGTGGGGCCAACGTCCTGACTTTC	CASSFNGGANVLTF	NA	TRBV5-1	TRBJ2-6	NA
TGTGCCAGCAGCGTAGGGCACGCAGGCACAGATACGCAGTATTTT	CASSVGHAGTDTQYF	NA	TRBV9	TRBJ2-3	NA
TGTGCCATCAGTGACCTGGGACATGGGAACGAGCAGTACTTC	CAISDLGHGNEQYF	NA	TRBV10-3	TRBJ2-7	NA
TGTGCCAGCAGCTTGGGCACGAGTGGCCTTAGCAATCAGCCCCAGCATTTT	CASSLGTSGLSNQPQHF	NA	TRBV7-9	TRBJ1-5	NA
TGTGCCAGCAAGAGTATTGTCCCAGATACGCAGTATTTT	CASKSIVPDTQYF	NA	TRBV28	TRBJ2-3	NA
TGTGCCAGCAGCCAAGTTGCGGGATCCTACAATGAGCAGTTCTTC	CASSQVAGSYNEQFF	NA	TRBV3-1/TRBV3-2	TRBJ2-1	NA
TGTGCCAGCAGTTCAGGGGGCGAGGGCGTGAACACTGAAGCTTTCTTT	CASSSGGEGVNTEAFF	TRBD1	TRBV28	TRBJ1-1	NA
TGTGCCACCAGCAGAGATGGGCAGGGGGCCGAAGAGACCCAGTACTTC	CATSRDGQGAEETQYF	TRBD1	TRBV15	TRBJ2-5	NA
TGTGCCAGCAGTAACTCGGGATTGGGGAATTCACCCCTCCACTTT	CASSNSGLGNSPLHF	NA	TRBV6-5	TRBJ1-6	few
TGTGCCAGCAGCTTGGGCGTAACTGAAAAACTGTTTTTT	CASSLGVTEKLFF	NA	TRBV5-8	TRBJ1-4	NA
TGTGCCAGCAGTTTTGAGGGGGCGAGTTCACCCCTCCACTTT	CASSFEGASSPLHF	TRBD1	TRBV27	TRBJ1-6	NA
TGTGCCATCAGTCGTAACAGGGACGGGGATGGCTACACCTTC	CAISRNRDGDGYTF	NA	TRBV10-3	TRBJ1-2	few
TGTGCCAGCAGCCCGAGGACAGGGGCAGGGGATGATGCTGAAGCTTTCTTT	CASSPRTGAGDDAEAFF	TRBD1	TRBV7-6	TRBJ1-1	NA
TGCGCCAGCAGCCGTCGAGACAGGGGGCTCGGCAATTCACCCCTCCACTTT	CASSRRDRGLGNSPLHF	TRBD1	TRBV4-1	TRBJ1-6	NA
TGTGCCAGCAGTGCTAGCGGGAGGGGCGAGCAGTTCTTC	CASSASGRGEQFF	TRBD2	TRBV2	TRBJ2-1	NA
TGTGCCAGCGCGATGGGGGGGGAGACCCAGTACTTC	CASAMGGETQYF	TRBD2	TRBV2	TRBJ2-5	once
TGTGCTAGTGGCCTTAACAGGGGATTGACCACTGAAGCTTTCTTT	CASGLNRGLTTEAFF	TRBD1	TRBV12-5	TRBJ1-1	once
TGTGCCAGTAGTATGGTGGTCTCCTACGAGCAGTACTTC	CASSMVVSYEQYF	NA	TRBV19	TRBJ2-7	few